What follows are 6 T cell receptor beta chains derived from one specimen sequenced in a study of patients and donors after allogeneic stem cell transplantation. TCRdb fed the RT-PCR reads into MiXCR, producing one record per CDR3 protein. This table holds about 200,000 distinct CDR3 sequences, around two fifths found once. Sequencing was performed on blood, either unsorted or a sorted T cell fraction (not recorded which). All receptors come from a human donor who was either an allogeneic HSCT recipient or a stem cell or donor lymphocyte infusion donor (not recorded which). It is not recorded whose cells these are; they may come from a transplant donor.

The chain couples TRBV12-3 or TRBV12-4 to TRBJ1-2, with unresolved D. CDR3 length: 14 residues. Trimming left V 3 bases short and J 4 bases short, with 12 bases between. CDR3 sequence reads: CASSLSGPSYGYTF. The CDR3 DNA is TGTGCCAGCAGTTTGAGTGGGCCGAGCTATGGCTACACCTTC.

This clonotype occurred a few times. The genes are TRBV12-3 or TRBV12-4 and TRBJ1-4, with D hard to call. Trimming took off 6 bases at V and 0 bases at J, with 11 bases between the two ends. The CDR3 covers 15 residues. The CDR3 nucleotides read TGTGCCAGCAGCCCCCACTTAACAACTAATGAAAAACTGTTTTTT. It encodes CASSPHLTTNEKLFF.

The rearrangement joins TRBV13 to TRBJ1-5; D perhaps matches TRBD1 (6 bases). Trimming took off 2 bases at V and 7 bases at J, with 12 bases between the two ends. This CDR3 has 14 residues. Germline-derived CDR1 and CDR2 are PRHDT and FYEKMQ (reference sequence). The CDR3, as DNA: TGTGCCAGCAGCTTACAGGGGATCGGACAGCCCCAGCATTTT. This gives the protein CASSLQGIGQPQHF.

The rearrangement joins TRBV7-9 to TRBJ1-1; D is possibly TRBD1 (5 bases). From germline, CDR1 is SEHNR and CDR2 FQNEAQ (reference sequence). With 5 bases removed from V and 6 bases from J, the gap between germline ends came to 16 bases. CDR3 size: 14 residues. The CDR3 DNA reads TGTGCCAGCAGCCCACCAGGGCCGCGGGCTGAAGCTTTCTTT. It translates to CASSPPGPRAEAFF.

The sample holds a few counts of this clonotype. The CDR3, as DNA: TGTGCCAGCAGTCCGATTACGACAGGGTGGCGTAATTCACCCCTCCACTTT. Amino acid sequence: CASSPITTGWRNSPLHF. The chain links TRBV27 to TRBJ1-6; 7 bases fit TRBD1. V gave up 5 bases and J gave up 6 bases; unmatched junction bases: 13. CDR1 MNHEY and CDR2 SMNVEV come from the germline V gene (reference sequence). The CDR3 covers 17 residues.

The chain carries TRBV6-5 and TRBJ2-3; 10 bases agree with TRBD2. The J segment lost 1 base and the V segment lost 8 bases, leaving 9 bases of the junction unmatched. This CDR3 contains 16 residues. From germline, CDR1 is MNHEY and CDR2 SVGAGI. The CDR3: CASQPLAGVGTDTQYF. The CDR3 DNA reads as TGTGCCAGCCAACCCCTAGCGGGGGTGGGCACAGATACGCAGTATTTT.